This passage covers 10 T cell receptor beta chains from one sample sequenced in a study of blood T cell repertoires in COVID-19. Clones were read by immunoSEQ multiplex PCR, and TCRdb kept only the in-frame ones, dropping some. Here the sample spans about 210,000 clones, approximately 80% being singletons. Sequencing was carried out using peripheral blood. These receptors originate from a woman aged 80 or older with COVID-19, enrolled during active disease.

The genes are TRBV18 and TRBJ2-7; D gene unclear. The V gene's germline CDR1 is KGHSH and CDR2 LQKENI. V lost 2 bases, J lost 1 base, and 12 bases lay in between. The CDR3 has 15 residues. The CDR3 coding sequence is TGTGCCAGCTCACCAACGAGTCTCCTGTCCTACGAGCAGTACTTC. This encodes CASSPTSLLSYEQYF. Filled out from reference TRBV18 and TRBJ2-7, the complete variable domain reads NAGVMQNPRHLVRRRGQEARLRCSPMKGHSHVYWYRQLPEEGLKFMVYLQKENIIDESGMPKERFSAEFPKEGPSILRIQQVVRGDSAAYFCASSPTSLLSYEQYFGPGTRLTVT.

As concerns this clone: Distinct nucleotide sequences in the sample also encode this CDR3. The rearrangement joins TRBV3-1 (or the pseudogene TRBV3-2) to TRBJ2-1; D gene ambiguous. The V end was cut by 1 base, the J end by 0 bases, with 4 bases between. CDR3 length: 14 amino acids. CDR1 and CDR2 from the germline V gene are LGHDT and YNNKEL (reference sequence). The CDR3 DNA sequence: TGTGCCAGCAGCCAAGGCAGCTCCTACAATGAGCAGTTCTTC. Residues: CASSQGSSYNEQFF.

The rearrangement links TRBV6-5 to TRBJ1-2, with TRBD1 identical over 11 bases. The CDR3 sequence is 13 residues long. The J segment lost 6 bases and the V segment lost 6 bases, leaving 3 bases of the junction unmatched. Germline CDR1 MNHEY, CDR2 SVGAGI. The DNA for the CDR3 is TGTGCCAGCAGAAGGGACAGGGGGAATGGCTACACCTTC. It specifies CASRRDRGNGYTF.

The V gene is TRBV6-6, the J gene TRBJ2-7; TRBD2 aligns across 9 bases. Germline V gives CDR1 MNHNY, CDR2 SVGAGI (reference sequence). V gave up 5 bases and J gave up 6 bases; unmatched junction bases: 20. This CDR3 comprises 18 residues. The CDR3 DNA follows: TGTGCCAGCAGTCAAACTCACCTTAGCGGGAGAGGCATCGGCGAGCAGTACTTC. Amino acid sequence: CASSQTHLSGRGIGEQYF.

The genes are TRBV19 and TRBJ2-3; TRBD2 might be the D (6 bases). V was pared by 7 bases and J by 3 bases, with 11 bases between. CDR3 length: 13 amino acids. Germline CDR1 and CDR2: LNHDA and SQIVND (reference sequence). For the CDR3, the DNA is TGTGCCAGTAAGAGCGGGTCTACAGATACGCAGTATTTT. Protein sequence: CASKSGSTDTQYF.

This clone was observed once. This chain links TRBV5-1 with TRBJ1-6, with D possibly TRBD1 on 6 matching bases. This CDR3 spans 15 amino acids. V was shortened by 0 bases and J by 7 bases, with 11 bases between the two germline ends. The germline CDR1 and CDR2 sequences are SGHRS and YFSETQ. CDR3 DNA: TGCGCCAGCAGCTTGGAAGGGGGAGACAATTCACCCCTCCACTTT. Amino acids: CASSLEGGDNSPLHF.

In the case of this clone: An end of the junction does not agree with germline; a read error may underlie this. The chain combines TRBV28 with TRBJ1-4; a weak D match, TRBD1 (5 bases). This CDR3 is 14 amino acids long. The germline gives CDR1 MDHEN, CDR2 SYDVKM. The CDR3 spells CASSSTGKANLGGF. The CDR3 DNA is TGTGCCAGCAGCTCTACAGGAAAGGCCAATTTAGGCGGATTT.

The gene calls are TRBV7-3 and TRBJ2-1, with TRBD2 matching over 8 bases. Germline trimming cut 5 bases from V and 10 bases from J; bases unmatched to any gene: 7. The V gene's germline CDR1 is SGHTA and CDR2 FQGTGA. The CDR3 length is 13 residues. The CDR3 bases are TGTGCCAGCAGCCCGCGGGGGGACCGGGAGCAGTTCTTC. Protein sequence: CASSPRGDREQFF. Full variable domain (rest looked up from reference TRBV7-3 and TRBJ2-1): GAGVSQTPSNKVTEKGKYVELRCDPISGHTALYWYRQSLGQGPEFLIYFQGTGAADDSGLPNDRFFAVRPEGSVSTLKIQRTERGDSAVYLCASSPRGDREQFFGPGTRLTVL.

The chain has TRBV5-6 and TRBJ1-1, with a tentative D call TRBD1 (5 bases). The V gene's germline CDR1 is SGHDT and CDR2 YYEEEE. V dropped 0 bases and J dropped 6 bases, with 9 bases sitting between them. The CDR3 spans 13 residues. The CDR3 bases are TGTGCCAGCAGCTTGGCTGGGGGGGCTGAAGCTTTCTTT. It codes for CASSLAGGAEAFF.

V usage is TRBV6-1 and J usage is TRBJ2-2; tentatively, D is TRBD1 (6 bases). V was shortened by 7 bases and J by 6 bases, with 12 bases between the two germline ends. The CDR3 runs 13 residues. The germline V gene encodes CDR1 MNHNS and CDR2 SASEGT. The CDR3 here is CASTLSGAGELFF. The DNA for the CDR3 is TGTGCCAGCACCCTGTCAGGGGCCGGGGAGCTGTTTTTT.